The source of this T cell receptor (beta chain) is a study of siplizumab effects on memory and regulatory T cells. Study-wide results and limits: Whether proliferating Tregs in siplizumab cultures suppress was not functionally confirmed. Naive T cells were seen as more diverse than memory cells and as major alloresponse contributors.

CDR3 length equals 15 residues. Trimming cost V 4 bases and J 4 bases; bases outside gene matches: 2. The V gene's germline CDR1 is LNHDA and CDR2 SQIVND (reference sequence). This clone was seen just once. Its antigen remains unidentified. Some clones are missing from TCRdb's copy, which holds only in-frame ones; the method was immunoSEQ multiplex PCR. The sample shows about 98,000 clones, approximately 90% of them seen only once. The receptor was isolated from a human donor in good health. V and J are TRBV19 and TRBJ2-7, with 15 bases identical to TRBD2. The material sequenced was CD4+ T cells sorted from blood. The CDR3 DNA reads TGTGCCAGTAGTAGCGGGACTAGCGGGAGGTACGAGCAGTACTTC. This translates into CASSSGTSGRYEQYF.